This entry describes one T cell receptor beta chain. The source of the sample is a study of blood T cell repertoires in COVID-19. Study at large: Nucleic acid was either cDNA or gDNA, and it came from T cells, B-cell-depleted T cells, or PBMCs.

Trimming took 4 bases from V and 7 from J, leaving 7 bases between them. CDR3 length equals 12 residues. The germline V gene encodes CDR1 MRHNA and CDR2 SNTAGT. Per the study methods: Reference gene primer amplification gave estimated nucleated cell counts. The assay was immunoSEQ multiplex PCR, and TCRdb's table has in-frame clones only and misses some. D and trimming were read from the DNA, whereas the V and J calls and clone size are those reported in that table. Of hundreds of thousands of clones listed, 80% to 90% are singletons. Participants were aged about 18 to 89 years from about two dozen US areas. Participants reported their clinical history, and cohort assignment relied on those reports.

The V call is TRBV6-4, the J call TRBJ2-2, with unresolved D. The receptor comes from a woman in her late teens or twenties who had recovered from COVID-19. The sequencing input was PBMCs or T cells enriched from blood (not recorded which). The CDR3 bases are TGTGCCAGCAGTGTAGCTGGCGGGGAGCTGTTTTTT. Residues: CASSVAGGELFF.